The 22 T cell receptor beta chains listed next were all sequenced from one sample in a study of OX40 agonist ivuxolimab in advanced cancers. The method was immunoSEQ multiplex PCR; TCRdb's version includes in-frame clones alone and lacks a portion of them. The sample carries about 12,000 clones, 60% to 80% recorded once. Sequenced material: CD4+ or CD8+ T cells sorted from blood, taken in a trial of the OX40 agonist ivuxolimab. These TCRs come from an adult with an advanced solid tumor such as melanoma, head and neck, liver or kidney cancer.

CDR3 in amino acids: CSVMADYYYGYTF. Here the CDR3 DNA reads TGCAGCGTTATGGCGGACTATTACTATGGCTACACCTTC. The chain carries TRBV29-1 and TRBJ1-2, with D unclear. The germline V gene has CDR1 SQVTM and CDR2 ANQGSEA. V dropped 5 bases and J dropped 3 bases, with 13 bases sitting between them. This CDR3 region has 13 residues.

V gene TRBV19 combines with J gene TRBJ2-7; 8 bases are shared with TRBD1. The CDR3 loop spans 15 amino acids. Losses at the gene ends were 3 bases for V and 1 base for J; bases not matched to a gene: 5. CDR1 LNHDA and CDR2 SQIVND come from the germline V gene (reference sequence). CDR3 bases: TGTGCCAGTAGTATTGGACAGGGATTTTCCTACGAGCAGTACTTC. As protein: CASSIGQGFSYEQYF.

This clone was observed a single time. V gene TRBV28 combines with J gene TRBJ1-5; D uncertain. Germline loops: CDR1 MDHEN, CDR2 SYDVKM. The CDR3 has 14 residues. Trimming shortened V by 8 bases and J by 6 bases, and 17 bases separated the two germline ends. Here the CDR3 DNA reads TGTGCCAGCGAAGGGCAGGCACACTCTCAGCCCCAGCATTTT. Encoded protein: CASEGQAHSQPQHF.

The chain combines TRBV10-3 with TRBJ2-1; TRBD1 might be the D (5 bases). CDR1 and CDR2 from the germline V gene are ENHRY and SYGVKD. The CDR3 consists of 16 residues. The germline V and J ends were trimmed by 1 base and 0 bases, with 10 bases remaining between them. The CDR3 sequence: CAISEYRGSSYNEQFF. The DNA for the CDR3 is TGTGCCATCAGTGAGTATAGGGGTAGCTCCTACAATGAGCAGTTCTTC.

The chain carries TRBV11-2 and TRBJ1-4; unclear D gene. From germline, CDR1 is SGHAT and CDR2 FQNNGV. V was clipped by 1 base and J by 14 bases, with 11 bases between them. The CDR3 spans 12 residues. CDR3 sequence (DNA): TGTGCCAGCAGCTTAGTTCTGGGTGGGCTGTTTTTT. This codes for CASSLVLGGLFF.

This clone came up once. This rearrangement joins TRBV7-2 to TRBJ2-7; D is unclear. V gave up 1 base and J gave up 7 bases, with 5 bases separating them. Germline V CDR1 and CDR2: SGHTA, FQGNSA. The CDR3 contains 11 residues. The CDR3: CASSLVLEQYF. The CDR3 nucleotides read TGTGCCAGCAGCTTAGTGCTTGAGCAGTACTTC.

The chain couples TRBV7-9 to TRBJ2-3; perhaps TRBD1 as D (5 bases). The V gene lost 8 bases and the J gene lost 0 bases, with 12 bases spanning the gap. The CDR3 is 14 residues long. Germline values: CDR1 SEHNR, CDR2 FQNEAQ (reference sequence). The CDR3 DNA reads as TGTGCCAGCGTTATTTCAGGGAGCACAGATACGCAGTATTTT. This encodes CASVISGSTDTQYF. The variable domain in full, with the rest retrieved from reference TRBV7-9 and TRBJ2-3, is DTGVSQNPRHKITKRGQNVTFRCDPISEHNRLYWYRQTLGQGPEFLTYFQNEAQLEKSRLLSDRFSAERPKGSFSTLEIQRTEQGDSAMYLCASVISGSTDTQYFGPGTRLTVL.

This clone is a singleton in its sample. The CDR3 sequence is CASSRTGGNYGYTF. The CDR3 nucleotides are TGTGCCAGCAGCCGGACAGGGGGCAACTATGGCTACACCTTC. The chain carries TRBV14 and TRBJ1-2; 11 bases match TRBD1. This CDR3 has 14 residues. V gave up 4 bases and J gave up 2 bases; unmatched junction bases: 0. Germline CDR1 reads SGHDN; CDR2 reads FVKESK.

The sample holds a few counts of this clone. J is TRBJ2-7 and V is TRBV15, with TRBD2 matching 7 bases. The V gene end was trimmed by 5 bases and the J gene end by 1 base; junction bases not matched to a gene: 5. The CDR3 consists of 14 residues. Germline-derived CDR1 and CDR2 are LNHNV and YYDKDF (reference sequence). CDR3 sequence (DNA): TGTGCCACCAGCGGCCTCGGGGGGTCCTACGAGCAGTACTTC. Protein product: CATSGLGGSYEQYF.

CDR3 DNA sequence: TGTGCCAGCAGTTTACTCCGGCAGTTGAGCAATCAGCCCCAGCATTTT. This sequence encodes CASSLLRQLSNQPQHF. The V call is TRBV28, the J call TRBJ1-5, with D uncertain. CDR3 length equals 16 residues. Germline values: CDR1 MDHEN, CDR2 SYDVKM. Trimming took 2 bases from V and 1 from J, leaving 12 bases between them. The full variable domain, in which reference TRBV28 and TRBJ1-5 provide the parts outside the CDR3, is DVKVTQSSRYLVKRTGEKVFLECVQDMDHENMFWYRQDPGLGLRLIYFSYDVKMKEKGDIPEGYSVSREKKERFSLILESASTNQTSMYLCASSLLRQLSNQPQHFGDGTRLSIL.

The V call is TRBV6-5, the J call TRBJ2-3; D perhaps matches TRBD2 (6 bases). V lost 5 bases, J lost 2 bases, and 8 bases lay in between. The CDR3 is 13 amino acids. Per the germline V gene, CDR1 is MNHEY and CDR2 is SVGAGI. The CDR3 DNA sequence: TGTGCCAGCAGTCGGGACTCCACAGATACGCAGTATTTT. Its translation is CASSRDSTDTQYF.

The chain recombines TRBV11-2 with TRBJ2-7, with TRBD2 identical over 15 bases. The CDR3 covers 16 residues. V lost 4 bases and J lost 3; bases outside the gene matches: 4. The germline V gene has CDR1 SGHAT and CDR2 FQNNGV. CDR3 protein: CASSSGLAGGNYEQYF. CDR3 in DNA: TGTGCCAGCAGCTCGGGACTAGCGGGAGGTAACTACGAGCAGTACTTC.

The CDR3 sequence is CASSQLLAGDTDTQYF. DNA for the CDR3: TGTGCCAGCAGCCAACTGCTGGCGGGAGACACAGATACGCAGTATTTT. The V and J genes are TRBV7-2 and TRBJ2-3; 7 nucleotides match TRBD2. The germline V gene encodes CDR1 SGHTA and CDR2 FQGNSA. V gave up 5 bases and J gave up 2 bases; unmatched junction bases: 10. This CDR3 is built from 16 residues. Looking up the rest from reference TRBV7-2 and TRBJ2-3 gives the full variable domain: GAGVSQSPSNKVTEKGKDVELRCDPISGHTALYWYRQSLGQGLEFLIYFQGNSAPDKSGLPSDRFSAERTGGSVSTLTIQRTQQEDSAVYLCASSQLLAGDTDTQYFGPGTRLTVL.

This clone appeared a few times. The V and J genes are TRBV6-4 and TRBJ2-1; TRBD2 aligns across 7 bases. Germline V gives CDR1 MRHNA, CDR2 SNTAGT. CDR3 length: 14 amino acids. The junction had 8 bases not matched to a gene; V was cut back by 4 bases and J by 8 bases. The CDR3 DNA follows: TGTGCCAGCAGTGCAGGGATCGGGAGGTATGAGCAGTTCTTC. Translating it yields CASSAGIGRYEQFF.

The chain carries TRBV28 and TRBJ1-1; the D is unclear. CDR1 and CDR2 from the germline V gene are MDHEN and SYDVKM. The V end lost 6 bases, the J end lost 4 bases, and 12 bases lay between the germline ends. This CDR3 is 13 amino acids long. In DNA, the CDR3 is TGTGCCAGCAGGACGGGTACTGGCACTGAAGCTTTCTTT. Translating gives CASRTGTGTEAFF.

The rearrangement uses TRBV20-1 and TRBJ2-5; D unclear. Germline-derived CDR1 and CDR2 are DFQATT and SNEGSKA (reference sequence). The CDR3 loop spans 11 amino acids. V shed 3 bases and J shed 2 bases, with 4 bases lying between them. The CDR3 region is CSASRQETQYF. CDR3 bases: TGCAGTGCTAGCCGGCAAGAGACCCAGTACTTC.

V and J are TRBV7-8 and TRBJ2-7; the match to TRBD1 covers 11 bases. The V and J ends lost 5 bases and 3 bases, in that order; junction bases with no gene match: 9. Per the germline V gene, CDR1 is SGHVS and CDR2 is FQNEAQ. CDR3 length: 16 residues. The CDR3 region has the DNA TGTGCCAGCAGCCCCGCCGGGACAGGGGGAAACTACGAGCAGTACTTC. Amino acid sequence: CASSPAGTGGNYEQYF.

The chain combines TRBV27 with TRBJ2-7; D is ambiguous. The CDR3 is 13 amino acids. V dropped 1 base and J dropped 5 bases, with 9 bases sitting between them. In germline, CDR1 is MNHEY, CDR2 SMNVEV (reference sequence). DNA for the CDR3: TGTGCCAGCAGTTTATTAGGGTTCCACGAGCAGTACTTC. Its translation: CASSLLGFHEQYF.

This chain joins TRBV12-5 and TRBJ2-3; 11 bases align to TRBD2. The CDR3 runs to 15 residues. V lost 6 bases and J lost 4; bases outside the gene matches: 6. Germline assignment: CDR1 LGHNT and CDR2 FRNRAP. CDR3 region: CASGYSGGASDTQYF. As DNA, the CDR3 is TGTGCTAGTGGCTATAGCGGGGGGGCCTCAGATACGCAGTATTTT.

The gene calls are TRBV4-2 and TRBJ1-5; TRBD1 aligns across 10 bases. J was trimmed by 5 bases and V by 0 bases; bases with no gene match: 7. The CDR3 covers 17 residues. The germline gives CDR1 LGHNA, CDR2 YNFKEQ. In nucleotides, the CDR3 is TGTGCCAGCAGCCAAGAACTCGGGGGACAGGGGTATCAGCCCCAGCATTTT. This translates into CASSQELGGQGYQPQHF.

V is TRBV7-9 and J is TRBJ2-6; D is undetermined. The CDR3 length is 17 residues. Germline V gene data show CDR1 as SEHNR and CDR2 as FQNEAQ (reference sequence). V lost 5 bases and J 1 base, leaving 15 bases between the germline ends. The CDR3 sequence is CASSLPQEYSGANVLTF. CDR3 DNA sequence: TGTGCCAGCAGCCTCCCGCAGGAATATTCTGGGGCCAACGTCCTGACTTTC.

The chain joins TRBV19 to TRBJ1-1; possible D gene TRBD1, 5 bases. Germline loops: CDR1 LNHDA, CDR2 SQIVND (reference sequence). The CDR3 is 15 residues long. Trimming took off 5 bases at V and 6 bases at J, with 19 bases between the two ends. Written as DNA, the CDR3 is TGTGCCAGTAGTTCCCAAGCGGCTCAGGGCCCTGAAGCTTTCTTT. Protein: CASSSQAAQGPEAFF.